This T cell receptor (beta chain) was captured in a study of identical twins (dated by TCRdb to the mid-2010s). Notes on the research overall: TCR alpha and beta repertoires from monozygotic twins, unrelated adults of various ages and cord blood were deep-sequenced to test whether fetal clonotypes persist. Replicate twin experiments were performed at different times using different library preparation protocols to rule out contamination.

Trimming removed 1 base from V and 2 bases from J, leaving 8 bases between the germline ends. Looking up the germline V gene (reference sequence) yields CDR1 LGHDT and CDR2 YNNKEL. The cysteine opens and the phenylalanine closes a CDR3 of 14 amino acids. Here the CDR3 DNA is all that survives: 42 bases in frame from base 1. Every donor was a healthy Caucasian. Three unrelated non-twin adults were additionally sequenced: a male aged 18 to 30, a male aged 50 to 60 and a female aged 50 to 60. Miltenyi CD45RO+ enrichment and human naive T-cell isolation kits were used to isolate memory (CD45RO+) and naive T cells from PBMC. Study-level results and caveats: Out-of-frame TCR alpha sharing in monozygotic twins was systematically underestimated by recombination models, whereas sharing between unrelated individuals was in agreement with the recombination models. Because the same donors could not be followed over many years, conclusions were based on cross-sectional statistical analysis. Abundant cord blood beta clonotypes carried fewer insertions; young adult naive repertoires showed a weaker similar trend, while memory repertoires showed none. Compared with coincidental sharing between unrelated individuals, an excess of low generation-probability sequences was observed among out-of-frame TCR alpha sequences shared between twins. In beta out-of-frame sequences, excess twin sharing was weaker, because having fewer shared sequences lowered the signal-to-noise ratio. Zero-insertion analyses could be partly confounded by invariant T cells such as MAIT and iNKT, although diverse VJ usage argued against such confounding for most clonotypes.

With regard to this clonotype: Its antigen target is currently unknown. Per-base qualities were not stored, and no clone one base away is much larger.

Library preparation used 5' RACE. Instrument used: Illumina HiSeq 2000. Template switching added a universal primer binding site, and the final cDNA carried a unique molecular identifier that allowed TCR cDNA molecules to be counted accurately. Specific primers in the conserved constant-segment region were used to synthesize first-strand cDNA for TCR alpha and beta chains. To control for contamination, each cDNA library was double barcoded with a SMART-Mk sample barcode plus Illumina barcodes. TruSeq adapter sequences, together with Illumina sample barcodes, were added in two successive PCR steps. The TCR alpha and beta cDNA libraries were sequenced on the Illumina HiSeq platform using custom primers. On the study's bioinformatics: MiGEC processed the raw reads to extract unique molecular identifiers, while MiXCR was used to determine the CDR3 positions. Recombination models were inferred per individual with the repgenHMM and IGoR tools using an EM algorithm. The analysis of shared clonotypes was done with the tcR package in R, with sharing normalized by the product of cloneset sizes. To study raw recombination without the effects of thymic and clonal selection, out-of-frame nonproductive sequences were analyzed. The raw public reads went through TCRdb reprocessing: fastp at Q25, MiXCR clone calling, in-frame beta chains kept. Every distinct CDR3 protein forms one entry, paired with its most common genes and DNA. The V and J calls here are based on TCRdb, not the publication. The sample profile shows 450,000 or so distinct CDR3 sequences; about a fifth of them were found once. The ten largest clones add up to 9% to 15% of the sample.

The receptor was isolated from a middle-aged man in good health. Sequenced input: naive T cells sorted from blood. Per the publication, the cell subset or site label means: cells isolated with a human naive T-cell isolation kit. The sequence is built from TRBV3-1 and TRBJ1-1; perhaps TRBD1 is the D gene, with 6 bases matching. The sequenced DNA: TGTGCCAGCAGCCAAGGACAGGACAACACTGAAGCTTTCTTT. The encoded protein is CASSQGQDNTEAFF.